This T cell receptor beta chain was sequenced for a study of a mutant IDH1 vaccine in newly diagnosed glioma. Overall study: Averaging approximately 40 years of age, treated patients were around 60% male and around 38% female. Those enrolled had earlier been treated with radiotherapy, temozolomide, or both, mostly both.

The time point denotes: baseline, week 1 (first vaccination visit). Indicated treatment: pre-vaccination baseline after standard-of-care therapy. Regarding the study as a whole: Pseudoprogression showed no apparent link to changes in top peripheral T cell clonotypes. Detectable vaccine-induced immune responses arose in 93.3% of patients.

Germline assignment: CDR1 MNHNY and CDR2 SVGAGI (reference sequence). The CDR3 runs 11 residues. V lost 4 bases to trimming and J lost 2 bases, with 2 bases between them. On this clone itself: Its antigen is still unknown.

Using immunoSEQ multiplex PCR, the repertoire was profiled, and TCRdb retains in-frame clones only, with some absent. The table shows 80,000 to 100,000 clones, with around 80% occurring only once. Sequenced here: PBMCs, sampled from a glioma patient treated with radiotherapy, temozolomide or both. J is TRBJ2-5 and V is TRBV6-6; no firm D call. The TCR was taken from a man aged 35 to 55 with glioma. In DNA form, the CDR3 reads TGTGCCAGCAGTTCACAAGAGACCCAGTACTTC. This sequence encodes CASSSQETQYF.